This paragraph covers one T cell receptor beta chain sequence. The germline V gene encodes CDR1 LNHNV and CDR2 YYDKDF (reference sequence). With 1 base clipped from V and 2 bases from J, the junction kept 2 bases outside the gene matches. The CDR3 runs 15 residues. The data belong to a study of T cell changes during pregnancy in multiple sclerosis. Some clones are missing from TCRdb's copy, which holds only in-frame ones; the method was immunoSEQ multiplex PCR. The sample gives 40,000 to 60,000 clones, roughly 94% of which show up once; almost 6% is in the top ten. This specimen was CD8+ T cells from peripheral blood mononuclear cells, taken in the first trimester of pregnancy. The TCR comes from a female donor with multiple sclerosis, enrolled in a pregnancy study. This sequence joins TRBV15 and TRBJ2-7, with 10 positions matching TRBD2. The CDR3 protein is CATSRGTSGPYEQYF. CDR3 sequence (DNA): TGTGCCACCAGCAGAGGGACTAGCGGACCCTACGAGCAGTACTTC. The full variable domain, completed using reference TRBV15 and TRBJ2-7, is DAMVIQNPRYQVTQFGKPVTLSCSQTLNHNVMYWYQQKSSQAPKLLFHYYDKDFNNEADTPDNFQSRRPNTSFCFLDIRSPGLGDTAMYLCATSRGTSGPYEQYFGPGTRLTVT.